The T cell receptor (beta chain) under discussion was sequenced for a study of blood T cell repertoires in COVID-19. The length of the CDR3 is 12 residues. Germline V lookup: CDR1 MNHEY, CDR2 SMNVEV (reference sequence). V trimming: 5 bases; J trimming: 9 bases; junction bases outside the gene matches: 3. Authors' data handling: Reference gene primer amplification gave nucleated cell count estimates. TCRdb's table, derived via immunoSEQ multiplex PCR, lists solely in-frame clones and lacks some. V and J calls and clone size are as listed in that table; D and trimming were resolved from the DNA. The sample includes 200,000 to 300,000 clones, 75% to 90% seen only once; the top ten take about 7%.

The V and J genes are TRBV27 and TRBJ2-7, with TRBD2 identical over 11 bases. The clonotype was recovered from a man aged 60-69 years who had recovered from COVID-19. The source material was peripheral blood. DNA of the CDR3: TGTGCCAGCAGTGGTAGCGGGGGGGTGCAGTACTTC. Its protein is CASSGSGGVQYF.